The 32 T cell receptor beta chains below were found in one sample sequenced in a study of blood T cell repertoires in COVID-19. Here immunoSEQ multiplex PCR was the method, and the copy in TCRdb shows in-frame clones only, minus some. This sample has around 200,000 clones; around nine tenths occur once, and the top ten carry around 3%. The sequenced sample was peripheral blood. These receptors were taken from a man aged 35 to 55 with active or convalescent COVID-19.

This clone was detected only once. The genes are TRBV6-2 or TRBV6-3 and TRBJ1-2; 7 bases agree with TRBD1. CDR1 and CDR2 (germline): MNHEY, SVGEGT. The CDR3 sequence is 17 residues long. Unmatched junction bases numbered 11, after V lost 0 bases and J lost 4 bases. The CDR3 DNA sequence: TGTGCCAGCAGTTACTCGAAAAAGGGGGCTATCGGCTATGGCTACACCTTC. Amino acid sequence: CASSYSKKGAIGYGYTF.

The chain links TRBV3-1 (or the pseudogene TRBV3-2) to TRBJ1-2, with D uncertain. Germline V gives CDR1 LGHDT, CDR2 YNNKEL (reference sequence). The CDR3 is made up of 13 amino acids. V was clipped by 2 bases and J by 7 bases, with 11 bases between them. CDR3 protein: CASSQRQVGGYTF. Written as DNA, the CDR3 is TGTGCCAGCAGCCAAAGACAAGTGGGTGGCTACACCTTC.

The chain carries TRBV28 and TRBJ2-5; TRBD1 aligns across 8 bases. From germline, CDR1 is MDHEN and CDR2 SYDVKM. V was pared by 4 bases and J by 7 bases, with 11 bases of the junction left unmatched. This CDR3 has 15 amino acids. The CDR3 sequence is CASSSTGQGLVTQYF. CDR3 coding DNA: TGTGCCAGCAGTTCCACTGGACAGGGCTTAGTGACCCAGTACTTC.

The chain has TRBV30 and TRBJ1-1, with TRBD1 as a possible D gene (6 bases). Germline CDR1 and CDR2: GTSNPN and SVGIG (reference sequence). The CDR3 length is 13 residues. The V end was cut by 5 bases, the J end by 1 base, with 11 bases between. CDR3 nucleotide sequence: TGTGCCTGGCAGACAGGAGGGAACACTGAAGCTTTCTTT. Its translation is CAWQTGGNTEAFF. Full variable domain (outside the CDR3, taken from reference TRBV30 and TRBJ1-1): SQTIHQWPATLVQPVGSPLSLECTVEGTSNPNLYWYRQAAGRGLQLLFYSVGIGQISSEVPQNLSASRPQDRQFILSSKKLLLSDSGFYLCAWQTGGNTEAFFGQGTRLTVV.

The count of this clone is one. CDR3 in DNA: TGTGCCAGCTCACCAAACGTCCTAAAGAGTTTCCCCGGGGAGCTGTTTTTT. Encoded protein: CASSPNVLKSFPGELFF. This rearrangement joins TRBV18 to TRBJ2-2, with no clear D. There are 17 residues in the CDR3. The V gene lost 2 bases and the J gene lost 6 bases, with 19 bases spanning the gap. The V gene's germline CDR1 is KGHSH and CDR2 LQKENI.

The chain links TRBV5-1 to TRBJ1-2; no definite D call. There are 15 residues in the CDR3. With 0 bases removed from V and 0 bases from J, the gap between germline ends came to 9 bases. Germline V CDR1 and CDR2: SGHRS, YFSETQ. CDR3 nucleotides: TGCGCCAGCAGCTTGGGCGGGCTGGCTAACTATGGCTACACCTTC. This sequence encodes CASSLGGLANYGYTF.

The chain joins TRBV29-1 to TRBJ2-6; D perhaps matches TRBD2 (5 bases). Germline V gene sequence: CDR1 SQVTM, CDR2 ANQGSEA. The CDR3 totals 14 residues. V lost 1 base, J lost 1 base, and 5 bases lay in between. The CDR3 DNA reads as TGCAGCGTTGAAGCGGGGTCTGGGGCCAACGTCCTGACTTTC. This encodes CSVEAGSGANVLTF.

CDR3 residues: CASSYRTGAHTDTQYF. As DNA, the CDR3 is TGTGCCAGCAGCTATCGGACAGGGGCCCACACAGATACGCAGTATTTT. This chain connects TRBV7-9 to TRBJ2-3; 9 bases align to TRBD1. Unmatched junction bases numbered 7, after V lost 4 bases and J lost 2 bases. The CDR3 loop spans 16 amino acids. Germline loops: CDR1 SEHNR, CDR2 FQNEAQ (reference sequence).

J is TRBJ2-3 and V is TRBV4-3, with TRBD1 identical over 7 bases. The CDR3 covers 17 residues. From germline, CDR1 is LGHNA and CDR2 YSLEER. Trimming at V came to 0 bases and at J to 3 bases, leaving 9 bases not matched to a gene. The CDR3 bases are TGCGCCAGCAGCCAAGATCCGGGAAGGGGGCGGACAGATACGCAGTATTTT. Its protein is CASSQDPGRGRTDTQYF.

This clone appeared once. The chain couples TRBV2 to TRBJ2-1, with TRBD2 matching 11 bases. Unmatched junction bases numbered 10, after V lost 2 bases and J lost 4 bases. This CDR3 spans 18 amino acids. Germline CDR1 reads SNHLY; CDR2 reads FYNNEI. The CDR3 region has the DNA TGTGCCAGCAGTGAAATAGGACAGGGACTAGCGGTTTACAATGAGCAGTTCTTC. It specifies CASSEIGQGLAVYNEQFF.

The chain has TRBV28 and TRBJ2-7, with TRBD1 matching 8 bases. V lost 6 bases and J lost 5; bases outside the gene matches: 12. The CDR3 consists of 15 residues. Germline-derived CDR1 and CDR2 are MDHEN and SYDVKM. CDR3 sequence: CASSSPRTGLNEQYF. The CDR3 DNA reads TGTGCCAGCAGCTCCCCCCGGACAGGGTTGAACGAGCAGTACTTC. The whole variable domain, remainder taken from reference TRBV28 and TRBJ2-7, is DVKVTQSSRYLVKRTGEKVFLECVQDMDHENMFWYRQDPGLGLRLIYFSYDVKMKEKGDIPEGYSVSREKKERFSLILESASTNQTSMYLCASSSPRTGLNEQYFGPGTRLTVT.

The chain recombines TRBV5-5 with TRBJ2-5, with 10 bases lining up with TRBD2. The CDR3 runs to 15 residues. Germline loops: CDR1 SGHKS, CDR2 YYEKEE (reference sequence). The V gene end was trimmed by 2 bases and the J gene end by 5 bases; junction bases not matched to a gene: 6. CDR3 sequence reads: CASSFSGGRYETQYF. Written as DNA, the CDR3 is TGTGCCAGCAGCTTTAGCGGGGGGAGGTACGAGACCCAGTACTTC.

V and J are TRBV2 and TRBJ1-1; 7 nucleotides match TRBD1. The CDR3 loop spans 15 amino acids. Trimming at V came to 7 bases and at J to 4 bases, leaving 12 bases not matched to a gene. Germline lookup yields CDR1 SNHLY and CDR2 FYNNEI. For the CDR3, the DNA is TGTGCCAGCACTAGTTTCAGGGGGGTGAGCACTGAAGCTTTCTTT. As protein: CASTSFRGVSTEAFF.

The sample holds one count of this clone. The chain joins TRBV25-1 to TRBJ2-5; TRBD1 agrees at 7 bases. Looked up from germline, CDR1 is MGHDK and CDR2 is SYGVNS. CDR3 size: 14 residues. V trimming: 3 bases; J trimming: 3 bases; junction bases outside the gene matches: 4. The chain's CDR3 is CASSDRGYKETQYF. As DNA, the CDR3 is TGTGCCAGCAGTGACAGGGGGTACAAAGAGACCCAGTACTTC. Variable domain in full (rest from reference TRBV25-1 and TRBJ2-5): EADIYQTPRYLVIGTGKKITLECSQTMGHDKMYWYQQDPGMELHLIHYSYGVNSTEKGDLSSESTVSRIRTEHFPLTLESARPSHTSQYLCASSDRGYKETQYFGPGTRLLVL.

This clone was seen only once. J is TRBJ2-5 and V is TRBV9; the match to TRBD2 covers 10 bases. J lost 5 bases, V lost 4 bases, and 8 bases had no gene match. The CDR3 has 15 amino acids. Germline V CDR1 and CDR2: SGDLS, YYNGEE. The CDR3 coding sequence is TGTGCCAGCAGCCCCCAGCGGGGGGGCACGGAGACCCAGTACTTC. Translation: CASSPQRGGTETQYF.

J is TRBJ2-3 and V is TRBV7-8, with 7 bases fitting TRBD1. Germline values: CDR1 SGHVS, CDR2 FQNEAQ. The CDR3 sequence is 16 residues long. V shed 5 bases, J shed 0 bases, and the junction held 8 bases outside the gene matches. CDR3 sequence: CASSPEGQASTDTQYF. The CDR3, as DNA: TGTGCCAGCAGCCCGGAAGGACAGGCGAGCACAGATACGCAGTATTTT.

The chain employs TRBV2 and TRBJ2-3, with D possibly being TRBD1 (5 bases). The CDR3 is 16 amino acids. Deletions cut 6 bases from V and 0 bases from J, with 16 bases between. Germline loops: CDR1 SNHLY, CDR2 FYNNEI. CDR3 nucleotide sequence: TGTGCCAGCAGCGTTTTGGGGCCCTACAGCACAGATACGCAGTATTTT. Its protein is CASSVLGPYSTDTQYF.

This chain joins TRBV7-3 and TRBJ2-1; 11 nucleotides line up with TRBD2. CDR3 length: 15 residues. Germline loops: CDR1 SGHTA, CDR2 FQGTGA. The junction had 4 bases not matched to a gene; V was cut back by 5 bases and J by 4 bases. As DNA, the CDR3 is TGTGCCAGCAGCCAACTAGCGGGGGATTACAATGAGCAGTTCTTC. The encoded protein is CASSQLAGDYNEQFF.

Only one count was recorded for this clone. V gene TRBV19 combines with J gene TRBJ1-1, with 8 bases aligning to TRBD1. J was trimmed by 0 bases and V by 7 bases; bases with no gene match: 7. The CDR3 is made up of 15 amino acids. The V gene's germline CDR1 is LNHDA and CDR2 SQIVND (reference sequence). The CDR3 loop is CASIAPGGMNTEAFF. DNA of the CDR3: TGTGCCAGTATAGCGCCAGGGGGCATGAACACTGAAGCTTTCTTT.

This rearrangement joins TRBV23-1 to TRBJ1-1; 9 positions agree with TRBD1. TRBV23-1 is treated as an ORF (open reading frame) with a function not yet certain. This CDR3 has 17 amino acids. V dropped 4 bases and J dropped 1; count of bases not matched to a gene: 10. CDR3 DNA: TGCGCCAGCAGTCCCACAGGGGGCGCCCCGAGGAACACTGAAGCTTTCTTT. It codes for CASSPTGGAPRNTEAFF.

J is TRBJ1-2 and V is TRBV7-9; D remains ambiguous. The CDR3 length is 11 residues. The V end lost 4 bases, the J end lost 4 bases, and 4 bases lay between the germline ends. Germline V CDR1 and CDR2: SEHNR, FQNEAQ (reference sequence). The CDR3 is CASSSLYGYTF. As DNA, the CDR3 is TGTGCCAGCAGCTCACTCTATGGCTACACCTTC. Together with reference TRBV7-9 and TRBJ1-2, the CDR3 gives the full variable domain: DTGVSQNPRHKITKRGQNVTFRCDPISEHNRLYWYRQTLGQGPEFLTYFQNEAQLEKSRLLSDRFSAERPKGSFSTLEIQRTEQGDSAMYLCASSSLYGYTFGSGTRLTVV.

The rearrangement links TRBV7-9 to TRBJ1-5; 8 nucleotides match TRBD1. This CDR3 is 13 amino acids long. With 3 bases clipped from V and 7 bases from J, the junction kept 2 bases outside the gene matches. Germline lookup yields CDR1 SEHNR and CDR2 FQNEAQ (reference sequence). In DNA, the CDR3 is TGTGCCAGCAGCTTTCAGGGGGCCCAGCCCCAGCATTTT. Its protein is CASSFQGAQPQHF.

V is TRBV6-2 or TRBV6-3 and J is TRBJ1-1; D gene uncertain. The V gene's germline CDR1 is MNHEY and CDR2 SVGEGT. The CDR3 extends over 20 amino acids. Trimming cost V 0 bases and J 0 bases, with 23 bases left between them. The CDR3 bases are TGTGCCAGCAGTTACTCGAGGGAAGAACGAACGAGGGCCTTGAACACTGAAGCTTTCTTT. Translated: CASSYSREERTRALNTEAFF.

V and J are TRBV30 and TRBJ1-2, with D tentatively TRBD1 (5 bases). Trimming removed 1 base at V and 5 bases at J, with 17 bases between. CDR1 and CDR2 (germline): GTSNPN, SVGIG (reference sequence). This CDR3 spans 15 amino acids. This CDR3 is CAWSAAVGGKYGYTF. In DNA form, the CDR3 reads TGTGCCTGGAGTGCAGCGGTCGGGGGGAAGTATGGCTACACCTTC.

V is TRBV5-1 and J is TRBJ1-1; D call uncertain. V lost 1 base to trimming and J lost 6 bases, with 10 bases between them. The germline gives CDR1 SGHRS, CDR2 YFSETQ. This CDR3 is 13 amino acids long. CDR3 DNA sequence: TGCGCCAGCAGCTTGATCGCGGCGGCTGAAGCTTTCTTT. This sequence encodes CASSLIAAAEAFF.

About this clone itself: Other DNA sequences in the sample encode the same CDR3. This chain uses TRBV24-1 with TRBJ2-7; maybe TRBD1 (6 bases). The CDR3 is 13 amino acids. The V gene lost 5 bases and the J gene lost 3 bases, with 10 bases spanning the gap. From germline, CDR1 is KGHDR and CDR2 SFDVKD. CDR3: CATSGGGSYEQYF. CDR3 DNA: TGTGCCACCAGTGGAGGGGGAAGCTACGAGCAGTACTTC.

The chain is built from TRBV14 and TRBJ2-7, with 9 bases that match TRBD2. Germline V gene data show CDR1 as SGHDN and CDR2 as FVKESK. The J segment lost 2 bases and the V segment lost 3 bases, leaving 17 bases of the junction unmatched. The CDR3 is 19 amino acids. Here the CDR3 reads CASSQYSVGGGLAPYEQYF. The DNA for the CDR3 is TGTGCCAGCAGCCAGTACTCCGTCGGCGGGGGACTAGCCCCCTACGAGCAGTACTTC.

The chain couples TRBV11-2 to TRBJ1-4; 8 bases align to TRBD1. CDR1 is SGHAT and CDR2 is FQNNGV in the germline V gene. This CDR3 is built from 14 residues. J was trimmed by 8 bases and V by 6 bases; bases with no gene match: 8. CDR3 sequence reads: CASRPTGVREKLFF. CDR3 bases: TGTGCCAGCAGACCGACAGGGGTGAGGGAAAAACTGTTTTTT.

The CDR3, as DNA: TGTGCCAGCAGCCCTGGACAGGGTAGCAGAAATCAGCCCCAGCATTTT. Translated: CASSPGQGSRNQPQHF. This chain uses TRBV7-6 with TRBJ1-5; TRBD1 aligns across 8 bases. V shed 5 bases and J 4 bases; nucleotides not matched to a gene: 10. Germline V gene lookup returns CDR1 SGHVS and CDR2 FNYEAQ. The CDR3 extends over 16 amino acids.

The rearrangement joins TRBV5-6 to TRBJ2-7; D is possibly TRBD1 (6 bases). Trimming removed 4 bases at V and 1 base at J, with 6 bases between. This CDR3 region has 12 residues. In germline, CDR1 is SGHDT, CDR2 YYEEEE. The CDR3 reads CASSQGSYEQYF. CDR3 sequence (DNA): TGTGCCAGCAGCCAGGGGTCCTACGAGCAGTACTTC.

This sequence joins TRBV7-9 and TRBJ1-2; D gene unclear. CDR1 and CDR2 from the germline V gene are SEHNR and FQNEAQ (reference sequence). CDR3 size: 13 residues. V shed 4 bases and J shed 8 bases, with 14 bases lying between them. The CDR3 DNA sequence: TGTGCCAGCAGCTCCAACACGGAGGGCGGCTACACCTTC. It translates to CASSSNTEGGYTF.

This clone was seen more than once but under ten times. The chain recombines TRBV5-5 with TRBJ2-7; D uncertain. V was shortened by 0 bases and J by 0 bases, with 10 bases between the two germline ends. Germline lookup yields CDR1 SGHKS and CDR2 YYEKEE (reference sequence). This CDR3 has 15 amino acids. CDR3 amino acids: CASSLGVVSSYEQYF. Written as DNA, the CDR3 is TGTGCCAGCAGCTTGGGAGTGGTAAGCTCCTACGAGCAGTACTTC.